The present T cell receptor beta chain was sequenced within a study of human T cells and chemical hapten exposure (dated by TCRdb to about 2021). About the investigation overall: For sensitization, 2% DPC in acetone was applied to a roughly 2 cm by roughly 2 cm area of upper inner arm skin. Throughout the study period of around 25 weeks, patients also received therapeutic DPC doses to the scalp every week. Patch testing was performed on the upper back with Finn chambers containing 0.01% DPC, and the patch tests were scored after 6 days according to International Contact Dermatitis Research Group standards. Alopecia areata with under or over 50% scalp involvement, alopecia totalis and alopecia universalis were represented in the patient cohort, which was mostly female. Libraries were pooled for sequencing, and variation in per-sample TCR yields was attributed mainly to small differences in library volumes within the pool. This study followed changes in the peripheral blood TCR repertoire in vivo during primary and secondary sensitization of alopecia patients to the hapten diphenylcyclopropenone (DPC). Blood samples were taken from patients before sensitization (week 0) and then at 2, 6 and about 24 weeks after DPC sensitization. About 29 alopecia patients gave blood for TCR sequencing at one to four time points (pre-sensitization, 2, 6 and 24 weeks).

General conclusions and limits of the study: After repeated subsampling, the strength of the expansion versus patch-test correlation and the threshold at which it became significant changed. Significantly more large CDR3 similarity clusters were formed by expanded TCRs than by pre-sensitization or healthy control sets, consistent with antigen-driven responses. Because all patients had alopecia, a presumed autoimmune disease, the immune response of the patients might differ from that of healthy individuals. Patch test score correlated positively with the number of PT1 expanded TCRs, reaching significance at thresholds 8, 16 and 32 but not at 4. No change with DPC sensitization was found in the number of TCRs above 1 in 1000 frequency, and no evidence of global repertoire structure alterations was found.

Library preparation used RACE. Sequenced using a NextSeq 500. During library preparation, unique molecular identifiers were attached to individual cDNA molecules so that TCRs could be counted quantitatively and reproducibly. For every blood RNA sample, sequencing covered both the TCR alpha and TCR beta chains. On the study's bioinformatics: A median of around 100,000 TCRs per sample was observed, with a range of 23,224 to 690,600. The Decombinator software suite was used to annotate V, J and CDR3 in the TCR reads. To make PS versus PT1 abundance plots, every sample was subsampled to the same number of TCRs (28,000). Expanded TCRs were defined as absent before sensitization and observed at least eight times at the 2-week time point. The public reads were reanalyzed by TCRdb: fastp trimming at Q25, MiXCR alignment, in-frame beta chains only. Each CDR3 protein gets just one entry, which takes the most common genes and DNA from the rows behind it. It is TCRdb's table, rather than the study itself, that gives the V and J calls and clone size. This sample is represented by around 120,000 distinct CDR3 sequences; roughly an eighth of them were singletons. Jointly, the top ten make up 0.92% of the sample.

V loses 4 bases, J loses 1 base, and the germline ends lie 8 bases apart. The CDR3 has 14 amino acids, counting the end cysteine and phenylalanine. CDR3 DNA only is kept here, 42 bases in frame from base 1. The germline V gene supplies CDR1 MGHRA and CDR2 YSYEKL. What this sample's time point label stands for: patch test 1, 2 weeks after DPC sensitization. Taken with the paper, the label for treatment or condition translates to: therapeutic diphenylcyclopropenone sensitization with weekly scalp DPC. At every patch-test visit, the blood draw took place before the patch test was put on. Eligible patients were aged 18 to 70, diagnosed with alopecia, deemed suitable for DPC therapy, and excluded if pregnant. Unfractionated whole blood was collected in Tempus Blood RNA tubes, and total RNA was extracted from that blood. A remark on this clonotype: Its antigen has not been determined. Within one base of it there is no much larger clone, and no base qualities were kept.

The sequence is built from TRBV4-1 and TRBJ2-1; a confident D gene designation cannot be given. Sample: whole blood, taken in connection with sensitization to the hapten diphenylcyclopropenone (DPC). The TCR was taken from a man aged 18 to 35 with alopecia areata. Some clones in this sample may be carry-over from other donors' samples. The CDR3 sequence is CASSPSRSYNEQFF. The DNA sequence is given as TGCGCCAGCAGCCCCAGCAGATCCTACAATGAGCAGTTCTTC.